This T cell receptor beta chain was captured in a study of blood T cells in healthy people across ages. Details on this clonotype: Its antigen is not identified.

The CDR3 runs to 17 residues. Germline-derived CDR1 and CDR2 are SGHTA and FQGNSA. V lost 4 bases and J lost 0; bases outside the gene matches: 8. A second PCR, run for roughly 7 to 12 cycles, used a sample-barcoded 5' primer plus a J-beta primer mix. Any given sample supplied a minimum of 3 million CDR3-containing paired-end reads. Each CDR3 protein is one row after TCRdb ran MiXCR on the 5' RACE reads. The sample contains roughly 800,000 distinct CDR3 sequences, over 45% of which appear only once. Notes on the study in general: There were more naive CD4+ cells and higher diversity in long-lived donors than in aged donors.

The chain employs TRBV7-2 and TRBJ2-7; 11 bases map to TRBD2. This receptor was obtained from a man aged 25-45 years in good health. Sequencing was carried out using blood. The CDR3 here is CASSSVWGLADSYEQYF. The CDR3 DNA follows: TGTGCCAGCAGCTCGGTCTGGGGACTAGCGGACTCCTACGAGCAGTACTTC.